This is a list of T cell receptor beta chains from one sample in a study of blood T cell repertoires in COVID-19. The table came from immunoSEQ multiplex PCR; TCRdb's copy has only in-frame clones and leaves some out. The sample gives over 150,000 clones, approximately 86% of which show up once; approximately 7% is in the top ten. The sample was peripheral blood. The receptors originated from a man over 45 with active or convalescent COVID-19. The CDR3 runs from the conserved cysteine through the conserved F or W.

J | V | CDR3
TRBJ2-6 | TRBV7-3 | CASSPPRVSGANVLTF
TRBJ1-2 | TRBV7-9 | CASSLVGTHYGYTF
TRBJ1-4 | TRBV18 | CASSPTRATNEKLFF
TRBJ1-1 | TRBV7-2 | CASSRIRDTEAFF
TRBJ2-2 | TRBV5-1 | CASSPSGRANTGELFF
TRBJ2-7 | TRBV2 | CASSVADYSRGEQYF
TRBJ1-4 | TRBV6-5 | CASRTGGARGEKLFF
TRBJ2-2 | TRBV5-4 | CASSLVLSGGATGELFF
TRBJ2-7 | TRBV4-2 | CASGRTGVTYEQYF
TRBJ2-5 | TRBV3-1/TRBV3-2 | CASRPGTSGVKFETQYF
TRBJ2-3 | TRBV7-8 | CASSLMVAGARAGDTQYF